This T cell receptor (beta chain) emerged from a study of blood T cell repertoires in COVID-19. Methods used by the authors: Counts of nucleated cells, estimated from reference gene primer amplification, were obtained. Generated by immunoSEQ multiplex PCR, the TCRdb table keeps only in-frame clones and is missing some. V and J calls and clone size are given by that table; D and trimming were obtained from the DNA. In the table there are 200,000 to 300,000 clones, 88% of which are singletons. The CDR3 runs to 13 residues. Germline V gene data show CDR1 as LNHDA and CDR2 as SQIVND (reference sequence). V was cut by 0 bases and J by 7 bases, with 10 bases left in between. Participant age was about 18 to 89 years, and participants resided in approximately 25 US areas.

The source material was PBMCs or T cells enriched from blood (not recorded which). The chain joins TRBV19 to TRBJ2-7, with D possibly TRBD1 on 6 matching bases. The TCR comes from a woman aged 40-49 years who had been exposed to COVID-19. CDR3 sequence (DNA): TGTGCCAGTAGTATAGATCGGGGACAAGAGCAGTACTTC. This translates into CASSIDRGQEQYF.